One and the same sample provided the 12 T cell receptor beta chains below, sequenced in a study of blood T cell repertoires in COVID-19. Repertoires were generated with immunoSEQ multiplex PCR, while TCRdb's copy carries only in-frame clones and drops some. Counted here are approximately 350,000 clones, about 90% occurring once; the ten biggest clones make up 0.95% to 1.5%. The sequencing input was peripheral blood. These receptors all come from a man in his forties with acute or convalescent COVID-19.

This clone appeared once. The gene calls are TRBV2 and TRBJ1-2; D not certain. Between the trimmed V and J ends, which lost 6 bases and 4 bases, there was a span of 9 bases. The CDR3 is made up of 12 amino acids. Germline V gives CDR1 SNHLY, CDR2 FYNNEI. CDR3 in amino acids: CASRAQPYGYTF. The CDR3 DNA follows: TGTGCCAGCAGGGCACAACCCTATGGCTACACCTTC.

This chain joins TRBV6-5 and TRBJ1-2; the D gene is possibly TRBD1 (5 bases). V lost 7 bases, J lost 5 bases, and 14 bases lay in between. The CDR3 is 13 amino acids. CDR1 and CDR2 (germline): MNHEY, SVGAGI. CDR3 nucleotides: TGTGCCAGCACCGCCGACAGAGATTATGGCTACACCTTC. This codes for CASTADRDYGYTF.

The chain has TRBV28 and TRBJ2-1, with D tentatively TRBD2 (5 bases). CDR1 MDHEN and CDR2 SYDVKM come from the germline V gene. Trimming stripped 3 bases from V and 2 bases from J, with 20 bases between. The CDR3 extends over 18 amino acids. In DNA form, the CDR3 reads TGTGCCAGCAGTTTTGTCAGGTTGGTAGCGCTAACCTACAATGAGCAGTTCTTC. Translated: CASSFVRLVALTYNEQFF.

V and J are TRBV5-1 and TRBJ1-2; no firm D call. The germline CDR1 and CDR2 sequences are SGHRS and YFSETQ. The germline V and J ends were trimmed by 3 bases and 5 bases, with 5 bases remaining between them. CDR3 length equals 11 residues. The CDR3 coding sequence is TGCGCCAGCAGCTCCAGTTATGGCTACACCTTC. This gives the protein CASSSSYGYTF.

V is TRBV9 and J is TRBJ2-3; TRBD2 matches at 9 bases. From germline, CDR1 is SGDLS and CDR2 YYNGEE. With 4 bases clipped from V and 2 bases from J, the junction kept 5 bases outside the gene matches. The CDR3 spans 15 residues. The CDR3 loop reads CASSYSGSHTDTQYF. DNA for the CDR3: TGTGCCAGCAGCTATAGCGGGAGTCACACAGATACGCAGTATTTT.

This clone was detected once. V is TRBV12-5 and J is TRBJ1-1; D gene unclear. V was pared by 7 bases and J by 3 bases, with 12 bases between. Germline V gene sequence: CDR1 LGHNT, CDR2 FRNRAP. The CDR3 runs to 13 residues. The CDR3 DNA reads as TGTGCTAGTGCCCGCGGTATGGACACTGAAGCTTTCTTT. Protein product: CASARGMDTEAFF. The full variable domain, with the rest looked up from reference TRBV12-5 and TRBJ1-1, is DARVTQTPRHKVTEMGQEVTMRCQPILGHNTVFWYRQTMMQGLELLAYFRNRAPLDDSGMPKDRFSAEMPDATLATLKIQPSEPRDSAVYFCASARGMDTEAFFGQGTRLTVV.

J is TRBJ1-2 and V is TRBV24-1; D call uncertain. Trimming removed 2 bases at V and 5 bases at J, with 11 bases between. CDR1 is KGHDR, CDR2 SFDVKD, per germline. The CDR3 runs 14 residues. The CDR3 loop reads CATSDSGREYGYTF. DNA of the CDR3: TGTGCCACCAGTGATTCAGGAAGGGAGTATGGCTACACCTTC.

In DNA form, the CDR3 reads TGTGCCAGTAGTATCTCCGGGACTAGCGGGATACAAGAGACCCAGTACTTC. Its protein is CASSISGTSGIQETQYF. The chain joins TRBV19 to TRBJ2-5; 13 nucleotides line up with TRBD2. The CDR3 is made up of 17 amino acids. V trimming: 3 bases; J trimming: 2 bases; junction bases outside the gene matches: 6. Germline lookup yields CDR1 LNHDA and CDR2 SQIVND (reference sequence).

The rearrangement joins TRBV7-8 to TRBJ2-5; 7 bases line up with TRBD2. The CDR3 covers 15 residues. The germline V gene encodes CDR1 SGHVS and CDR2 FQNEAQ. J lost 2 bases, V lost 3 bases, and 6 bases had no gene match. The CDR3 loop reads CASSFRSGAQETQYF. The DNA for the CDR3 is TGTGCCAGCAGCTTCAGGAGCGGGGCACAAGAGACCCAGTACTTC.

This clone was seen only a few times. The chain joins TRBV7-9 to TRBJ2-2; 7 bases are a match to TRBD1. V shed 2 bases and J 7 bases; nucleotides not matched to a gene: 4. The CDR3 covers 14 residues. Germline assignment: CDR1 SEHNR and CDR2 FQNEAQ (reference sequence). The CDR3 loop reads CASSLQGDSGELFF. The CDR3 bases are TGTGCCAGCAGCTTACAGGGGGATAGCGGGGAGCTGTTTTTT.

CDR3 region: CASRTTGPVYEQYF. The DNA for the CDR3 is TGTGCCAGTAGGACGACAGGGCCCGTTTACGAGCAGTACTTC. This sequence joins TRBV19 and TRBJ2-7; 7 bases are a match to TRBD1. The germline V gene has CDR1 LNHDA and CDR2 SQIVND (reference sequence). The V gene end was trimmed by 6 bases and the J gene end by 4 bases; junction bases not matched to a gene: 9. The CDR3 is 14 residues long.

This clone was seen only once. The chain links TRBV4-3 to TRBJ2-7, with D possibly being TRBD2 (5 bases). The ends were cut back, 1 base at V and 6 bases at J, with 10 bases in the middle. Germline CDR1 reads LGHNA; CDR2 reads YSLEER. There are 13 residues in the CDR3. The CDR3 spells CASSQGRGSEQYF. The CDR3 DNA reads TGCGCCAGCAGCCAAGGCCGAGGGAGCGAGCAGTACTTC.